This TCR beta chain was recovered during a study of response to subunit inactivated influenza vaccine. Study outcomes and limitations: Authors suggested few new T cells are recruited by each seasonal influenza vaccination.

With 1 base removed from V and 1 base from J, the gap between germline ends came to 12 bases. Germline CDR1 and CDR2: SGHRS and YFSETQ. This CDR3 contains 15 residues. MiXCR, run by TCRdb on the RT-PCR reads, gives a single entry per CDR3 protein. The data show around 480,000 distinct CDR3 sequences, with more than 15% seen just once and around 3% held by the top ten. This clonotype was recorded many times. Antigen unknown. The receptor was isolated from a man between 45 and 75 years old who received an inactivated influenza vaccine. The V gene is TRBV5-1, the J gene TRBJ2-7; D uncertain. This material consisted of CD4+ T cells sorted from PBMCs, taken roughly 24 months after vaccination. The CDR3 coding sequence is TGCGCCAGCAGCTTGAGTAGCTCTAGATCCTACGAGCAGTACTTC. Amino acid sequence: CASSLSSSRSYEQYF.